The clone carrying this T cell receptor beta chain occurred once. The sample belongs to a study of blood T cell repertoires in COVID-19. In the study overall: Acute and convalescent COVID-19 specimens originated in the United States, Italy and Spain. PBMCs, B-cell-depleted T cells, or T cells were the source of the cDNA or gDNA that made up the material.

This CDR3 contains 14 residues. Trimming pared 4 bases from V and 0 bases from J, leaving 8 bases between. The V gene's germline CDR1 is SGHDT and CDR2 YYEEEE. Methods used by the authors: Researchers report that nucleated cell counts were estimated from reference gene primer amplification. Measured with immunoSEQ multiplex PCR; TCRdb has only the in-frame clones, and not every one. The V and J calls and the clone size are those of that table, but D and trimming were determined from the DNA. Of about 210,000 clones listed, 83% are singletons. This sequence joins TRBV5-6 and TRBJ1-3; possible D gene TRBD1, 5 bases. The clonotype originates from a woman aged 40 to 55 with active or convalescent COVID-19. Sequenced input: peripheral blood. DNA for the CDR3: TGTGCCAGCAGCCCGACAGTCTCTGGAAACACCATATATTTT. This sequence encodes CASSPTVSGNTIYF. The full variable domain, completed using reference TRBV5-6 and TRBJ1-3, is DAGVTQSPTHLIKTRGQQVTLRCSPKSGHDTVSWYQQALGQGPQFIFQYYEEEERQRGNFPDRFSGHQFPNYSSELNVNALLLGDSALYLCASSPTVSGNTIYFGEGSWLTVV.